What follows is one T cell receptor beta chain and its context. Its specificity is unknown. The record originates from a study of T cells after yellow fever vaccination. Study-wide results and limits: A minor fraction of clonotypes spanned both CD4 and CD8 compartments.

CDR1 is SGHDT, CDR2 YYEEEE, per germline. The CDR3 has 12 amino acids. Trimming removed 3 bases at V and 6 bases at J, with 8 bases between. Each CDR3 protein gets one entry after TCRdb re-called the 5' RACE reads with MiXCR. The sample has some 300,000 distinct CDR3 sequences; about 10% are singletons. This sequence was found in a man aged 18-30 years who received the YFV17D yellow fever vaccine. This sample comprised CD4+ T cells sorted from PBMCs, obtained 45 days after the yellow fever booster vaccination. The J gene is TRBJ2-3, the V gene TRBV5-6; D is tentatively TRBD1 or TRBD2 (5 bases each). This chain's CDR3 is CASSWDRDTQYF. The CDR3 DNA follows: TGTGCCAGCAGCTGGGACCGGGATACGCAGTATTTT.